These T cell receptor beta chains were read from a single sample in a study of neoadjuvant nivolumab and ipilimumab in lung cancer. The assay was immunoSEQ multiplex PCR, and TCRdb's table has in-frame clones only and misses some. The data hold 25,000 to 30,000 clones, with around four fifths observed a single time. This material consisted of tumor tissue, taken after neoadjuvant nivolumab, alone or with ipilimumab, at or shortly before surgery. The source of these receptors is an adult with non-small cell lung cancer. The CDR3 runs from the conserved cysteine through the conserved F or W. The order of the fields is D gene, J gene, V gene, clone size, CDR3 protein, CDR3 DNA. A D gene is named only where the DNA matches it firmly. Only part of the rows carry a size: once, few, many, or a class if the clone is expanded.

. TRBJ1-2 TRBV5-6 . CASSQGSHFGYTF TGTGCCAGCAGTCAGGGCAGCCACTTTGGCTACACCTTC
. TRBJ2-6 TRBV18 . CASSPQTQFAWAF TGTGCCAGCTCACCACAGACGCAATTCGCCTGGGCTTTC
. TRBJ2-3 TRBV15 medium-sized CATSRDGDYFTDTQYF TGTGCCACCAGCAGAGATGGTGACTACTTCACAGATACGCAGTATTTT
. TRBJ2-5 TRBV7-9 . CASSLTGPETQYF TGTGCCAGCAGCTTGACAGGTCCAGAGACCCAGTACTTC
TRBD1 TRBJ1-1 TRBV30 . CAWSRDRVGEAFF TGTGCCTGGAGTCGAGACAGGGTCGGTGAAGCTTTCTTT
. TRBJ2-5 TRBV6-1 . CASSEWGGEETQYF TGTGCCAGCAGTGAATGGGGGGGCGAGGAGACCCAGTACTTC
TRBD1 TRBJ1-2 TRBV29-1 . CSVTGEVPNGYTF TGCAGCGTTACAGGGGAAGTCCCGAATGGCTACACCTTC
TRBD2 TRBJ2-2 TRBV9 . CASSVATSSGAQGTGELFF TGTGCCAGCAGCGTAGCTACTTCTAGCGGGGCCCAGGGAACCGGGGAGCTGTTTTTT
TRBD2 TRBJ2-1 TRBV29-1 . CSVGLAGPNEQFF TGCAGCGTCGGACTAGCGGGTCCTAATGAGCAGTTCTTC
. TRBJ2-6 TRBV27 medium-sized CASSFLGSGANVLTF TGTGCCAGCAGTTTTCTCGGGTCTGGGGCCAACGTCCTGACTTTC
. TRBJ1-2 TRBV19 . CASSSHGPSYGYTF TGTGCCAGTAGTAGCCACGGGCCTAGCTATGGCTACACCTTC
TRBD1 TRBJ2-3 TRBV9 . CASSAGQGAPDTQYF TGTGCCAGCAGCGCGGGACAGGGGGCCCCAGATACGCAGTATTTT
. TRBJ2-2 TRBV10-3 . CAISEIRGAKDTGELFF TGTGCCATCAGTGAGATTCGGGGGGCGAAAGACACCGGGGAGCTGTTTTTT
TRBD1 TRBJ1-5 TRBV10-2 . CATRVDRGHQPQHF TGCGCCACCAGAGTCGACAGGGGCCATCAGCCCCAGCATTTT
. TRBJ2-7 TRBV7-8 . CASSLVRGSYEQYF TGTGCCAGCAGCTTAGTTCGTGGGTCCTACGAGCAGTACTTC